Listed here are 25 T cell receptor beta chains from one sample, sequenced in a study of blood T cell repertoires in COVID-19. This table comes from immunoSEQ multiplex PCR, and its TCRdb copy is limited to in-frame clones, with some not included. The sample includes fewer than 200,000 clones, less than 85% of them seen just once. Sequences were obtained from peripheral blood. These receptors came from a woman aged 80 or older with acute or convalescent COVID-19.

This chain links TRBV7-6 with TRBJ2-2; no firm D call. The germline gives CDR1 SGHVS, CDR2 FNYEAQ. V shed 4 bases and J shed 4 bases, with 10 bases lying between them. The CDR3 is 14 residues long. The CDR3 nucleotides are TGTGCCAGCAGCTCTCGACAAGTCACCGGGGAGCTGTTTTTT. Translated: CASSSRQVTGELFF.

The chain combines TRBV27 with TRBJ2-7; D unresolved. Germline CDR1 is MNHEY and CDR2 is SMNVEV (reference sequence). This CDR3 region has 14 residues. Trimming took off 0 bases at V and 0 bases at J, with 6 bases between the two ends. Here the CDR3 DNA reads TGTGCCAGCAGTTTATCGATTAGCTCCTACGAGCAGTACTTC. Its protein is CASSLSISSYEQYF.

J is TRBJ2-7 and V is TRBV6-5; TRBD2 might be the D (6 bases). V was cut by 6 bases and J by 5 bases, with 20 bases left in between. CDR3 size: 15 residues. Germline values: CDR1 MNHEY, CDR2 SVGAGI. The CDR3 nucleotides are TGTGCCAGCAGCCAGAACCGGGAGTTAATGCACGAGCAGTACTTC. Its protein product is CASSQNRELMHEQYF.

The rearrangement uses TRBV7-9 and TRBJ2-7, with no clear D. This CDR3 is 11 amino acids long. V lost 6 bases, J lost 6 bases, and 9 bases lay in between. Germline-derived CDR1 and CDR2 are SEHNR and FQNEAQ (reference sequence). CDR3 in amino acids: CASSSSIEQYF. For the CDR3, the DNA is TGTGCCAGCAGTTCTAGTATCGAGCAGTACTTC. Combining the CDR3 with reference TRBV7-9 and TRBJ2-7 gives the whole variable domain DTGVSQNPRHKITKRGQNVTFRCDPISEHNRLYWYRQTLGQGPEFLTYFQNEAQLEKSRLLSDRFSAERPKGSFSTLEIQRTEQGDSAMYLCASSSSIEQYFGPGTRLTVT.

The chain carries TRBV2 and TRBJ2-6; a weak D match, TRBD1 (5 bases). V was cut by 5 bases and J by 0 bases, with 11 bases left in between. Germline V gives CDR1 SNHLY, CDR2 FYNNEI. The CDR3 consists of 16 residues. The CDR3 bases are TGTGCCAGCAGTCCGATAGGGGCCTCTGGGGCCAACGTCCTGACTTTC. It yields the protein CASSPIGASGANVLTF.

The V call is TRBV28, the J call TRBJ1-2, with D possibly matching TRBD1 (6 bases). Trimming took 6 bases from V and 3 from J, leaving 11 bases between them. The germline gives CDR1 MDHEN, CDR2 SYDVKM. The CDR3 has 13 residues. The CDR3 spells CASRSGVYYGYTF. The CDR3 region has the DNA TGTGCCAGCAGATCAGGGGTCTACTATGGCTACACCTTC.

The chain links TRBV30 to TRBJ1-2, with unresolved D. The V end was cut by 2 bases, the J end by 8 bases, with 12 bases between. Germline loops: CDR1 GTSNPN, CDR2 SVGIG (reference sequence). There are 12 residues in the CDR3. CDR3 bases: TGTGCCTGGAGTATGGGAGGGCGCGGCTACACCTTC. This gives the protein CAWSMGGRGYTF.

This clone has a handful of counts. The chain links TRBV12-3 or TRBV12-4 to TRBJ1-2; 10 positions agree with TRBD1. The CDR3 is made up of 13 amino acids. J gave up 6 bases and V 6 bases, and 4 bases lay outside the gene matches. The CDR3 here is CASRTGGADGYTF. CDR3 DNA: TGTGCCAGCAGGACAGGGGGCGCAGATGGCTACACCTTC.

V usage is TRBV6-2 or TRBV6-3 and J usage is TRBJ2-1, with a weak D call TRBD2 (6 bases). V was cut by 2 bases and J by 3 bases, with 11 bases left in between. The V gene's germline CDR1 is MNHEY and CDR2 SVGEGT. The CDR3 covers 15 residues. The DNA of the CDR3 is TGTGCCAGCAGTTACCTGGCGGGATTCTACAATGAGCAGTTCTTC. This encodes CASSYLAGFYNEQFF.

The chain uses TRBV2 and TRBJ2-1, with TRBD2 matching 13 bases. V lost 7 bases and J lost 8; bases outside the gene matches: 8. The CDR3 is made up of 15 amino acids. The germline V gene encodes CDR1 SNHLY and CDR2 FYNNEI. CDR3 nucleotide sequence: TGTGCCAGCAAGCCCGGGACTAGCGGGATGGATGAGCAGTTCTTC. Translation: CASKPGTSGMDEQFF.

The genes are TRBV28 and TRBJ2-1, with 10 bases matching TRBD2. With 6 bases clipped from V and 7 bases from J, the junction kept 6 bases outside the gene matches. Germline CDR1 reads MDHEN; CDR2 reads SYDVKM. The length of the CDR3 is 14 residues. CDR3 protein: CASRAGGVSNEQFF. In DNA form, the CDR3 reads TGTGCCAGCAGAGCGGGAGGGGTGTCGAATGAGCAGTTCTTC. The variable domain in full, with the rest retrieved from reference TRBV28 and TRBJ2-1, is DVKVTQSSRYLVKRTGEKVFLECVQDMDHENMFWYRQDPGLGLRLIYFSYDVKMKEKGDIPEGYSVSREKKERFSLILESASTNQTSMYLCASRAGGVSNEQFFGPGTRLTVL.

The chain couples TRBV28 to TRBJ2-5; D might be TRBD1 (6 bases). The CDR3 consists of 13 residues. Trimming left V 6 bases short and J 7 bases short, with 15 bases between. Germline V gene sequence: CDR1 MDHEN, CDR2 SYDVKM. The DNA for the CDR3 is TGTGCCAGCAGGTCTAGCAGGGGTGGGACCCAGTACTTC. Translated: CASRSSRGGTQYF. The full variable domain, rest sourced from reference TRBV28 and TRBJ2-5, is DVKVTQSSRYLVKRTGEKVFLECVQDMDHENMFWYRQDPGLGLRLIYFSYDVKMKEKGDIPEGYSVSREKKERFSLILESASTNQTSMYLCASRSSRGGTQYFGPGTRLLVL.

This clone was detected a few times. The chain carries TRBV28 and TRBJ1-1; D not resolved. Germline V gene lookup returns CDR1 MDHEN and CDR2 SYDVKM. Trimming left V 2 bases short and J 10 bases short, with 11 bases between. The CDR3 extends over 12 amino acids. The CDR3 sequence is CASSLDPGGAFF. In DNA form, the CDR3 reads TGTGCCAGCAGTTTAGATCCGGGTGGAGCTTTCTTT.

The sample holds one count of this clone. The chain has TRBV27 and TRBJ2-7; 9 bases match TRBD2. CDR3 size: 13 residues. J was trimmed by 4 bases and V by 6 bases; bases with no gene match: 4. Germline V lookup: CDR1 MNHEY, CDR2 SMNVEV (reference sequence). The CDR3 DNA is TGTGCCAGCAGCTCGGGACTAGCTTACGAGCAGTACTTC. Translated: CASSSGLAYEQYF.

This chain's CDR3 is CASSSFRPGDSPLHF. CDR3 nucleotide sequence: TGTGCCAGCAGCTCATTTCGTCCCGGAGATTCACCCCTCCACTTT. The gene calls are TRBV7-2 and TRBJ1-6; no firm D call. The CDR3 has 15 residues. The V gene lost 4 bases and the J gene lost 8 bases, with 15 bases spanning the gap. Looked up from germline, CDR1 is SGHTA and CDR2 is FQGNSA.

The DNA for the CDR3 is TGTGCCAGCAGTTTTGACAGGGGGAGGACCGGGGAGCTGTTTTTT. This encodes CASSFDRGRTGELFF. The gene calls are TRBV6-6 and TRBJ2-2; 9 nucleotides match TRBD1. With 4 bases clipped from V and 5 bases from J, the junction kept 5 bases outside the gene matches. CDR1 and CDR2 from the germline V gene are MNHNY and SVGAGI (reference sequence). The CDR3 consists of 15 residues.

This clone was observed once. The chain combines TRBV27 with TRBJ2-5; 7 bases fit TRBD1. This CDR3 is 16 amino acids long. Per germline, CDR1 MNHEY and CDR2 SMNVEV (reference sequence). The V segment lost 2 bases and the J segment 3 bases; nucleotides outside the gene matches: 9. CDR3 coding DNA: TGTGCCAGCAGTTTACGATCCGCTGGGACAGAAGAGACCCAGTACTTC. This sequence encodes CASSLRSAGTEETQYF.

V gene TRBV6-1 combines with J gene TRBJ2-7, with D possibly matching TRBD2 (6 bases). The germline CDR1 and CDR2 sequences are MNHNS and SASEGT. The V and J ends lost 2 bases and 2 bases respectively, with 10 bases between them. This CDR3 is built from 14 residues. For the CDR3, the DNA is TGTGCCAGCAGTGAAAATCCGGGGGCCTACGAGCAGTACTTC. Translating it yields CASSENPGAYEQYF.

This clone was recorded only once. The chain carries TRBV7-9 and TRBJ2-1, with 12 positions matching TRBD2. The CDR3 totals 16 residues. V trimming: 1 base; J trimming: 12 bases; junction bases outside the gene matches: 10. Germline CDR1 SEHNR, CDR2 FQNEAQ (reference sequence). In DNA form, the CDR3 reads TGTGCCAGCAGCTTAGGAGGGACTAGCGGGCCATTAGGGCAGTTCTTC. Its translation is CASSLGGTSGPLGQFF.

The chain uses TRBV2 and TRBJ1-5, with TRBD1 as a possible D gene (5 bases). This CDR3 is 14 amino acids long. CDR1 is SNHLY, CDR2 FYNNEI, per germline. The germline V and J ends were trimmed by 6 bases and 4 bases, with 13 bases remaining between them. The DNA of the CDR3 is TGTGCCAGCAGGGAAAGACAGCTGAATCAGCCCCAGCATTTT. Protein product: CASRERQLNQPQHF.

The V call is TRBV7-2, the J call TRBJ2-7; 7 positions match TRBD2. V lost 7 bases and J lost 1; bases outside the gene matches: 7. The CDR3 runs 14 residues. The germline V gene has CDR1 SGHTA and CDR2 FQGNSA. The CDR3 loop reads CASKPGDYSYEQYF. The CDR3 region has the DNA TGTGCCAGCAAACCCGGGGACTATTCCTACGAGCAGTACTTC.

This clone was counted between two and nine times. The rearrangement joins TRBV3-1 (or the pseudogene TRBV3-2) to TRBJ2-7; no clear D gene. CDR1 is LGHDT and CDR2 is YNNKEL in the germline V gene (reference sequence). This CDR3 region has 13 residues. Trimming removed 4 bases at V and 2 bases at J, with 9 bases between. The CDR3 protein is CASSPLQTYEQYF. The CDR3 DNA is TGTGCCAGCAGCCCACTCCAAACCTACGAGCAGTACTTC.

The rearrangement links TRBV5-1 to TRBJ1-6; D gene unclear. The V gene's germline CDR1 is SGHRS and CDR2 YFSETQ. This CDR3 contains 13 residues. Trimming stripped 8 bases from V and 8 bases from J, with 14 bases between. CDR3 amino acids: CASSPSRDSPLHF. In DNA, the CDR3 is TGCGCCAGTTCACCTAGTCGGGATTCACCCCTCCACTTT.

The CDR3, as DNA: TGTGCCAGCAGCTTAGATAGCGGGAGAGGCACCGGGGAGCTGTTTTTT. It is translated as CASSLDSGRGTGELFF. The chain combines TRBV7-9 with TRBJ2-2, with 9 nucleotides matching TRBD2. The CDR3 contains 16 residues. V lost 1 base to trimming and J lost 4 bases; unmatched junction nucleotides: 4. The germline V gene has CDR1 SEHNR and CDR2 FQNEAQ (reference sequence).

This clone was seen once. The chain uses TRBV18 and TRBJ2-7; weak D call: TRBD2 (7 bases). The CDR3 has 14 residues. Trimming took off 3 bases at V and 6 bases at J, with 15 bases between the two ends. CDR1 and CDR2 from the germline V gene are KGHSH and LQKENI. CDR3 nucleotides: TGTGCCAGCTCACCGGGGGCGGGAGTAGGCGAGCAGTACTTC. Protein sequence: CASSPGAGVGEQYF. The full variable domain, completed using reference TRBV18 and TRBJ2-7, is NAGVMQNPRHLVRRRGQEARLRCSPMKGHSHVYWYRQLPEEGLKFMVYLQKENIIDESGMPKERFSAEFPKEGPSILRIQQVVRGDSAAYFCASSPGAGVGEQYFGPGTRLTVT.